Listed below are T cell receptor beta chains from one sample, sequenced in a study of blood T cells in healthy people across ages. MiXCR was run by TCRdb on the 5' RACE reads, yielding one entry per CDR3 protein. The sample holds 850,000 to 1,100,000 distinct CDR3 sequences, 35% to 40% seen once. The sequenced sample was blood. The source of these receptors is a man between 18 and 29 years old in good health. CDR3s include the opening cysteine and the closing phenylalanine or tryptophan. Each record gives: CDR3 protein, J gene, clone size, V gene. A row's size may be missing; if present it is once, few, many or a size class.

CDR3aa: CSDRAFYGYTF; j_gene: TRBJ1-2; abundance: few; v_gene: TRBV29-1
CDR3aa: CSARAGPGNTEAFF; j_gene: TRBJ1-1; abundance: -; v_gene: TRBV20-1
CDR3aa: CASSFSGGWGTEAFF; j_gene: TRBJ1-1; abundance: -; v_gene: TRBV12-3/TRBV12-4
CDR3aa: CASSLMGGGDNEQFF; j_gene: TRBJ2-1; abundance: -; v_gene: TRBV11-3
CDR3aa: CASSQLALANYGYTF; j_gene: TRBJ1-2; abundance: few; v_gene: TRBV4-1
CDR3aa: CASSLARGRPYEQYF; j_gene: TRBJ2-7; abundance: few; v_gene: TRBV7-8
CDR3aa: CAISDSGTGGTYEQYF; j_gene: TRBJ2-7; abundance: -; v_gene: TRBV10-3
CDR3aa: CSATRTGGSYGYTF; j_gene: TRBJ1-2; abundance: -; v_gene: TRBV20-1
CDR3aa: CASSQSGASNQPQHF; j_gene: TRBJ1-5; abundance: -; v_gene: TRBV3-1
CDR3aa: CASSSGARDEKLFF; j_gene: TRBJ1-4; abundance: -; v_gene: TRBV5-1
CDR3aa: CSASADTGTGGWDTQYF; j_gene: TRBJ2-3; abundance: once; v_gene: TRBV20-1
CDR3aa: CASSDGPTYEQYF; j_gene: TRBJ2-7; abundance: -; v_gene: TRBV6-2/TRBV6-3
CDR3aa: CAISHTGQGARTEAFF; j_gene: TRBJ1-1; abundance: once; v_gene: TRBV10-3
CDR3aa: CASSTFVGVPDTQYF; j_gene: TRBJ2-3; abundance: -; v_gene: TRBV4-3
CDR3aa: CSASYGGGNTEAFF; j_gene: TRBJ1-1; abundance: few; v_gene: TRBV20-1
CDR3aa: CASSSREGRSYNEQYF; j_gene: TRBJ2-7; abundance: once; v_gene: TRBV11-3
CDR3aa: CASSPGVGYSNQPQHF; j_gene: TRBJ1-5; abundance: -; v_gene: TRBV4-3
CDR3aa: CASSGDRAPDTQYF; j_gene: TRBJ2-3; abundance: -; v_gene: TRBV2
CDR3aa: CTSSLTGWADTQYF; j_gene: TRBJ2-3; abundance: -; v_gene: TRBV7-2
CDR3aa: CAIRPAGTGITGNTIYF; j_gene: TRBJ1-3; abundance: -; v_gene: TRBV10-3
CDR3aa: CASGTSGESVDTQYF; j_gene: TRBJ2-3; abundance: -; v_gene: TRBV9
CDR3aa: CASSQIDRGHGYTF; j_gene: TRBJ1-2; abundance: -; v_gene: TRBV18
CDR3aa: CASSRSFLYEQYF; j_gene: TRBJ2-7; abundance: -; v_gene: TRBV7-2
CDR3aa: CASGLTPEQETQYF; j_gene: TRBJ2-5; abundance: -; v_gene: TRBV12-5
CDR3aa: CASSQVRGVADTQYF; j_gene: TRBJ2-3; abundance: many; v_gene: TRBV12-3/TRBV12-4
CDR3aa: CSARDLDKNTGELFF; j_gene: TRBJ2-2; abundance: -; v_gene: TRBV20-1
CDR3aa: CTSSYGQGKARNWNTEAFF; j_gene: TRBJ1-1; abundance: -; v_gene: TRBV5-1
CDR3aa: CASSLYRTVTEAFF; j_gene: TRBJ1-1; abundance: -; v_gene: TRBV27